Listed below are T cell receptor beta chains from one sample, sequenced in a study of shared T cell receptors in the human thymus. The data were produced by immunoSEQ multiplex PCR, yet TCRdb's version contains in-frame clones alone and is incomplete. The sample carries hundreds of thousands of clones, 88% recorded once. These same records also appear under a second study, on human thymus T cells.

Source material: thymocytes. Source of these receptors: a boy less than two years old with a congenital heart defect. Each CDR3 is given with its conserved first and last residue. D genes are given only for firm matches. Clone size is stated in some rows and not others, as once, few, many or a class when expanded.

size | J | V | D | DNA | CDR3
. | TRBJ2-7 | TRBV5-4 | TRBD1 | TGTGCCAGCAGCCCCTCGACAGGGAGTCACGAGCAGTACTTC | CASSPSTGSHEQYF
once | TRBJ2-7 | TRBV6-1 | TRBD1 | TGTGCCAGCAGGACCCGGCAGGGGGCATTATACGAGCAGTACTTC | CASRTRQGALYEQYF
. | TRBJ2-2 | TRBV29-1 | TRBD2 | TGCAGCGTTGACTCACTAGCGCGAGGATCCTTGAACACCGGGGAGCTGTTTTTT | CSVDSLARGSLNTGELFF
. | TRBJ1-4 | TRBV28 | TRBD1 | TGTGCCAGCAGGAGCTTGGGTTTGTGGGGACAGGGGGCAGATGAAAAACTGTTTTTT | CASRSLGLWGQGADEKLFF
. | TRBJ2-3 | TRBV5-1 | . | TGCGCCAGCAGCTCACTCCCTCCCCCTCTCACAGATACGCAGTATTTT | CASSSLPPPLTDTQYF
once | TRBJ2-2 | TRBV13 | . | TGTGCCAGCATCACCCGGGGAAATTCGAACACCGGGGAGCTGTTTTTT | CASITRGNSNTGELFF
. | TRBJ2-4 | TRBV25-1 | . | TGTGCCAGCAGTGACGGGGTTGGGGTAGCCAAAAACATTCAGTACTTC | CASSDGVGVAKNIQYF
. | TRBJ2-1 | TRBV7-3 | . | TGTGCCAGCAGCTTAATCGGGACTTCCTACAATGAGCAGTTCTTC | CASSLIGTSYNEQFF
. | TRBJ1-5 | TRBV27 | . | TGTGCCAGCAGTTTGGGCGCCCATCAGCCCCAGCATTTT | CASSLGAHQPQHF
. | TRBJ2-7 | TRBV27 | TRBD1 | TGTGCCAGCAGTGCCGGCGGACAGGGGGCGGGCTACGAGCAGTACTTC | CASSAGGQGAGYEQYF
few | TRBJ2-5 | TRBV4-2 | TRBD2 | TGTGCCAGCAGCCCGCGGGGTCCTAGCGGGAGGGAGGAGACCCAGTACTTC | CASSPRGPSGREETQYF
. | TRBJ1-1 | TRBV29-1 | . | TGCAGCGTTGCTATACAGGGACCATCCACTGAAGCTTTCTTT | CSVAIQGPSTEAFF
. | TRBJ2-5 | TRBV27 | . | TGTGCCAGCAGTTTATCGCTGCGGGGGCGAGAGACCCAGTACTTC | CASSLSLRGRETQYF
. | TRBJ2-4 | TRBV15 | TRBD2 | TGTGCCACCAGCAGAGAAAGGACTAGCGGCAAAAACATTCAGTACTTC | CATSRERTSGKNIQYF
. | TRBJ2-4 | TRBV10-1 | TRBD1 | TGCGCCAGCAGTGAGTTGCGGACAGGGAAAAACATTCAGTACTTC | CASSELRTGKNIQYF
. | TRBJ1-1 | TRBV28 | TRBD1 | TGTGCCAGCAGTTTCCCAGACAGGGGGCCCAACACTGAAGCTTTCTTT | CASSFPDRGPNTEAFF